This T cell receptor beta chain was recovered during a study of CD8+ T cells in alopecia areata. General study findings and limits: Clonality exceeded that of normal scalp in lesional scalp, most notably in alopecia totalis/universalis.

Alopecia areata patients gave lesional scalp punch biopsies and peripheral blood samples. CD4+ and CD8+ T cells were sorted from PBMCs stained for CD3, CD4 and CD8. A remark on this clone: The target antigen is unknown.

The authors extracted RNA and reverse transcribed it into cDNA as the sequencing template. Assay used: immunoSEQ multiplex PCR; TCRdb lists only in-frame clones, some missing. The sample comprises 95,000 to 150,000 clones, about 46% of which are singletons, and about 11% rests with the top ten. V lost 7 bases to trimming and J lost 0 bases; unmatched junction nucleotides: 10. This CDR3 comprises 16 residues. Germline-derived CDR1 and CDR2 are SQVTM and ANQGSEA. The sample taken for sequencing was NKG2D-low CD8+ T cells sorted from blood. This receptor was taken from a human donor with alopecia areata. This sequence joins TRBV29-1 and TRBJ2-7, with 12 bases identical to TRBD2. The CDR3 loop reads CSASWLAGGDSYEQYF. The CDR3 nucleotides are TGCAGCGCCTCTTGGCTAGCGGGGGGGGACTCCTACGAGCAGTACTTC.